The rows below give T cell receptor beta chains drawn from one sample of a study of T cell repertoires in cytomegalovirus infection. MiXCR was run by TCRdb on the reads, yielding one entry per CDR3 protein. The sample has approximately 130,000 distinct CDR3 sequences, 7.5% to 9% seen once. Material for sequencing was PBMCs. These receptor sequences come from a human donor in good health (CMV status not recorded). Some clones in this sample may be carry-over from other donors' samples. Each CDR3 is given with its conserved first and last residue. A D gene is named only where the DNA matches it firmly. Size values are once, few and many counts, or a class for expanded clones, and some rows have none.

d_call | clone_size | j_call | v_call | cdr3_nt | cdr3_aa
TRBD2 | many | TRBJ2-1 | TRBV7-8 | TGTGCCAGCAGAGTAGCGGGGGGTACAAGCTCCTACAATGAGCAGTTCTTC | CASRVAGGTSSYNEQFF
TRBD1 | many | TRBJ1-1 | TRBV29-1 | TGCAGCGCCCGGGACAGGGGGGGCACTGAAGCTTTCTTT | CSARDRGGTEAFF
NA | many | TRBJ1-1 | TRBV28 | TGTGCCAGCAGTTTAGTCCGGGGGCGATCCACTGAAGCTTTCTTT | CASSLVRGRSTEAFF
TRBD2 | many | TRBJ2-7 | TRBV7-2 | TGTGCCAGCAGCGCTCTAGCGGGGGGAAGCTACGAGCAGTACTTC | CASSALAGGSYEQYF
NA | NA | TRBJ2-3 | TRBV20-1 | TGCAGTGCTAGAGATACAATGAGGCAGAGCACAGATACGCAGTATTTT | CSARDTMRQSTDTQYF
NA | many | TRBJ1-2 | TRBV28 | TGTGCCAGCGGTCTACTCTATGGCTACACCTTC | CASGLLYGYTF
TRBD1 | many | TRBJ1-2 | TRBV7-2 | TGTGCCAGCAGCTTAGGACAGGGCGAAGATGGCTACACCTTC | CASSLGQGEDGYTF
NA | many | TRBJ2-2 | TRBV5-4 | TGTGCCAGCAGCTTGGAGTACTCCGGGGAGCTGTTTTTT | CASSLEYSGELFF
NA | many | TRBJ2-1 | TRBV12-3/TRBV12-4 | TGTGCCAGCAGTTTAGAAAATGAGCAGTTCTTC | CASSLENEQFF
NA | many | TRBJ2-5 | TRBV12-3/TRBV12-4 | TGTGCCAGCAGACCTAATGCAGGGCCCCGGGCCCAGTACTTC | CASRPNAGPRAQYF
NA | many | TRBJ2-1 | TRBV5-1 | TGCGCCAGCAGCTTGTATCCGGGGAGCTCCTACAATGAGCAGTTCTTC | CASSLYPGSSYNEQFF
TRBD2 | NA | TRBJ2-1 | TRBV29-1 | TGCAGCGTTGAAGAATTTAGCGGGGCCCTCTACAATGAGCAGTTCTTC | CSVEEFSGALYNEQFF
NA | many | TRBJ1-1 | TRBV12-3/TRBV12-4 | TGTGCCAGCAGTTTATGGGCACGGCCTACTGAAGCTTTCTTT | CASSLWARPTEAFF
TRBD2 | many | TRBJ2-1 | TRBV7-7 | TGTGCCAGCAGCCCCGGGGGGTCCTCCTACAATGAGCAGTTCTTC | CASSPGGSSYNEQFF
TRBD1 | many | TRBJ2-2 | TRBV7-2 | TGTGCCAGCAGCTTCGGACAGGGTCGCATCGGGGAGCTGTTTTTT | CASSFGQGRIGELFF
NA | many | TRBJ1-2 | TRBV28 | TGTGCCAGCAGTTGGGGTTGGGGCTACACCTTC | CASSWGWGYTF
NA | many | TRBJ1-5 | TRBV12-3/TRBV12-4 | TGTGCCAGCAGTCCATGGACAGCTAGCAATCAGCCCCAGCATTTT | CASSPWTASNQPQHF
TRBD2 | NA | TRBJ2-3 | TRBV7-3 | TGTGCCAGCAGCCCGCGGACTAGCGGGGGGTTAGATACGCAGTATTTT | CASSPRTSGGLDTQYF
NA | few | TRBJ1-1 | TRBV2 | TGTGCTGGCCGCCGGATGAACACTGAAGCTTTCTTT | CAGRRMNTEAFF